These 3 T cell receptor beta chains originate from one sample sequenced in a study of blood T cell repertoires in COVID-19 (dated by TCRdb to the early 2020s). Preparation of the library involved the immunoSEQ multiplex PCR assay. TCRdb took this table from immuneACCESS and kept in-frame rearrangements with V and J called. Such tables lack part of the clones; where checked against another copy, unresolved V genes explain under half of the gap, and the rest is unexplained. The sample profile shows about 170,000 clones; roughly 88% of them were found once. The top ten hold approximately 16% of the sample. Specimen: PBMCs or T cells enriched from blood (not recorded which). These receptors came from a man aged 50-59 years who had recovered from COVID-19.

The gene calls are TRBV6-5 and TRBJ1-5, with TRBD1 identical over 8 bases. With V trimmed by 2 bases and J by 5 bases, 2 bases remained unmatched. CDR1 is MNHEY and CDR2 is SVGAGI in the germline V gene. This CDR3 is 14 amino acids long. The CDR3 here is CASSYDRGDQPQHF. CDR3 bases: TGTGCCAGCAGTTACGACAGGGGAGATCAGCCCCAGCATTTT.

The chain uses TRBV12-3 or TRBV12-4 and TRBJ1-6; TRBD1 aligns across 8 bases. The CDR3 extends over 13 amino acids. The J segment lost 9 bases and the V segment lost 6 bases, leaving 4 bases of the junction unmatched. DNA of the CDR3: TGTGCCAGCAGGAGGACAGGGAGTTCACCCCTCCACTTT. This translates into CASRRTGSSPLHF.

The CDR3 DNA sequence: TGTGCCTGGGACAGGGGCACTGAAGCTTTCTTT. Amino acids: CAWDRGTEAFF. This sequence joins TRBV30 and TRBJ1-1; 8 positions match TRBD1. V shed 5 bases and J 4 bases; nucleotides not matched to a gene: 0. The CDR3 is 11 amino acids. Germline-derived CDR1 and CDR2 are GTSNPN and SVGIG (reference sequence). The full variable domain, in which reference TRBV30 and TRBJ1-1 provide the parts outside the CDR3, is SQTIHQWPATLVQPVGSPLSLECTVEGTSNPNLYWYRQAAGRGLQLLFYSVGIGQISSEVPQNLSASRPQDRQFILSSKKLLLSDSGFYLCAWDRGTEAFFGQGTRLTVV.